This is a list of T cell receptor beta chains from one sample in a study of T cells in Graves' hyperthyroidism and ophthalmopathy. In TCRdb, the multiplex PCR reads were re-called with MiXCR into one record per CDR3 protein. The table shows about 340,000 distinct CDR3 sequences, with about 20% occurring only once. Material for sequencing was blood. The receptors derive from a woman between 50 and 59 years old with Graves' hyperthyroidism. Both conserved end residues are part of each CDR3. For some rows the clone size is stated as once, few or many, or as a class when expanded; others skip it.

V: TRBV29-1
J: TRBJ2-1
size: NA
CDR3: CSVRGTGYNEQFF

V: TRBV11-2
J: TRBJ2-5
size: many
CDR3: CASSIGQGAWETQYF

V: TRBV7-3
J: TRBJ2-6
size: NA
CDR3: CASSLPTGGAPGANVLTF

V: TRBV20-1
J: TRBJ2-1
size: NA
CDR3: CSARVGGTTVSEQFF

V: TRBV12-3/TRBV12-4
J: TRBJ2-1
size: few
CDR3: CATSVFGAGGLNEQFF

V: TRBV6-2/TRBV6-3
J: TRBJ1-1
size: once
CDR3: CASRGQGDGNTEAFF

V: TRBV9
J: TRBJ2-1
size: NA
CDR3: CASSPEPRGAGGDNEQFF

V: TRBV20-1
J: TRBJ1-4
size: few
CDR3: CSASFQGVNGKLFF

V: TRBV20-1
J: TRBJ1-4
size: few
CDR3: CSAREGRANEKLFF

V: TRBV20-1
J: TRBJ2-7
size: NA
CDR3: CSAKGGSGIYEQYF

V: TRBV12-3/TRBV12-4
J: TRBJ1-4
size: NA
CDR3: CASSLGGGTGPEKLFF

V: TRBV3-1
J: TRBJ2-2
size: many
CDR3: CASSQLAGVGELFF

V: TRBV20-1
J: TRBJ2-7
size: many
CDR3: CSASFGSLSYEQYF

V: TRBV5-1
J: TRBJ1-1
size: NA
CDR3: CASSGQTGIGTEAFF

V: TRBV12-3/TRBV12-4
J: TRBJ2-1
size: few
CDR3: CASSSSGSNPAKQFF

V: TRBV5-1
J: TRBJ1-1
size: many
CDR3: CASSLEAGGYNTEAFF

V: TRBV7-2
J: TRBJ1-5
size: NA
CDR3: CASSDRGQPQHF

V: TRBV3-1
J: TRBJ2-5
size: many
CDR3: CASSQGGRDVETQYF

V: TRBV28
J: TRBJ2-7
size: NA
CDR3: CASSSSRTPSYEQYF

V: TRBV27
J: TRBJ2-1
size: many
CDR3: CASSLKGLGYNEQFF

V: TRBV28
J: TRBJ2-1
size: many
CDR3: CASSLWGTPRGNEQFF

V: TRBV14
J: TRBJ1-2
size: few
CDR3: CASSQRQAEYKGYTF

V: TRBV20-1
J: TRBJ1-2
size: NA
CDR3: CSAALSYGYTF

V: TRBV6-1
J: TRBJ2-1
size: few
CDR3: CASSPSGRIAFF